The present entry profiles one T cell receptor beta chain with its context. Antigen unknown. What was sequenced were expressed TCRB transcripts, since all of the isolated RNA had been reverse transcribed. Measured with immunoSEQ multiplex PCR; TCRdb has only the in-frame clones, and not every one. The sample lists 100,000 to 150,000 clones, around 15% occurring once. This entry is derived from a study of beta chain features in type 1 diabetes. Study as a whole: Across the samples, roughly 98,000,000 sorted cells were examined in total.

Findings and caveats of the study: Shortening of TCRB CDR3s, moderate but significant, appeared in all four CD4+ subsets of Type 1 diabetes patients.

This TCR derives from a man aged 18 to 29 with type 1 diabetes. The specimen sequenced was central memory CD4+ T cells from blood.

The DNA of the CDR3 is TGTGCCAGCAGCGTAGAGGGACCAGGGAGGCGGTATGGCTACACCTTC. It is translated as CASSVEGPGRRYGYTF. This chain uses TRBV9 with TRBJ1-2; tentatively, D is TRBD1 (5 bases). V shed 0 bases and J shed 5 bases, with 17 bases lying between them. Germline V gene lookup returns CDR1 SGDLS and CDR2 YYNGEE. The CDR3 runs 16 residues.